This T cell receptor (beta chain) was recovered during a study of blood T cell repertoires in COVID-19. The overall study: Acute and convalescent COVID-19 specimens originated in the United States, Italy and Spain. T cells, B-cell-depleted T cells, or PBMCs provided the cDNA or gDNA that served as material.

This CDR3 has 14 amino acids. J gave up 10 bases and V 3 bases, and 6 bases lay outside the gene matches. Germline CDR1 reads SGHRS; CDR2 reads YFSETQ. Study processing details: Cell counts per sample came from amplifying reference gene primers. Here immunoSEQ multiplex PCR was the method, and the copy in TCRdb shows in-frame clones only, minus some. D and trimming come from the DNA, and the V and J calls and clone size come from that table. This repertoire shows over 85,000 clones, 84% found once; its top ten account for around 9.5%. This clone was picked up one time. The sample comprised peripheral blood. This TCR was sampled from a man aged 35 to 55 with active or convalescent COVID-19. The J gene is TRBJ1-4, the V gene TRBV5-1; 10 bases agree with TRBD1. In DNA, the CDR3 is TGCGCCAGCAGCTCTGGACAGGGGGAGGGAAAACTGTTTTTT. Translated, it gives CASSSGQGEGKLFF.